Below are 9 T cell receptor beta chains sequenced from a single sample in a study of Ad26.COV2.S vaccination and SARS-CoV-2 variants. Measured with immunoSEQ multiplex PCR; TCRdb has only the in-frame clones, and not every one. The table lists about 350,000 clones, 85% of them singletons, with around 3% in the top ten. Treatment in this sample: roughly 20 received Ad26.COV2.S at low or high dose, single or two shots; several received placebo; per-sample allocation not given. Day 63 following the first vaccine or placebo injection was when the samples were taken. The source material was peripheral blood, sampled in a trial of Ad26.COV2.S vaccine versus placebo. These receptors came from a person aged 18-60 years who received the Ad26.COV2.S COVID-19 vaccine or a placebo.

This clone was seen more than once but under ten times. The J gene is TRBJ1-1, the V gene TRBV6-5; D is perhaps TRBD1 (5 bases). The CDR3 runs to 14 residues. The ends were cut back, 6 bases at V and 5 bases at J, with 16 bases in the middle. Germline V gene lookup returns CDR1 MNHEY and CDR2 SVGAGI. The CDR3 spells CASRLRNQGTEAFF. The CDR3 region has the DNA TGTGCCAGCAGACTCCGGAACCAGGGTACTGAAGCTTTCTTT.

The J gene is TRBJ2-2, the V gene TRBV27; D remains unclear. The CDR3 totals 12 residues. The germline V gene has CDR1 MNHEY and CDR2 SMNVEV (reference sequence). V gave up 1 base and J gave up 6 bases, with 3 bases separating them. DNA of the CDR3: TGTGCCAGCAGTTTATATGCCGGGGAGCTGTTTTTT. Translated: CASSLYAGELFF.

This clone has a single count. The V call is TRBV25-1, the J call TRBJ2-3; TRBD2 agrees at 15 bases. The CDR3 consists of 15 residues. J gave up 7 bases and V 6 bases, and 5 bases lay outside the gene matches. Germline lookup yields CDR1 MGHDK and CDR2 SYGVNS. The CDR3: CASSRTSGRVNTQYF. DNA of the CDR3: TGTGCCAGCAGCCGGACTAGCGGGAGGGTGAATACGCAGTATTTT.

This clone was recorded only once. The chain is built from TRBV3-1 (or the pseudogene TRBV3-2) and TRBJ2-7; TRBD1 matches at 11 bases. Germline V gene sequence: CDR1 LGHDT, CDR2 YNNKEL (reference sequence). Trimming at V came to 3 bases and at J to 5 bases, leaving 6 bases not matched to a gene. The CDR3 totals 15 residues. The CDR3 coding sequence is TGTGCCAGCAGCCACTGGACAGGGGGCGAGAACGAGCAGTACTTC. Protein product: CASSHWTGGENEQYF.

This clone was seen a single time. The chain is built from TRBV30 and TRBJ1-5; 8 bases fit TRBD1. V lost 0 bases, J lost 3 bases, and 7 bases stayed unmatched. Germline-derived CDR1 and CDR2 are GTSNPN and SVGIG (reference sequence). The CDR3 runs to 16 residues. CDR3 amino acids: CAWSVLSGGDNQPQHF. The CDR3, as DNA: TGTGCCTGGAGTGTACTTTCAGGGGGCGACAATCAGCCCCAGCATTTT.

The chain couples TRBV10-3 to TRBJ2-7; TRBD1 might be the D (6 bases). Looked up from germline, CDR1 is ENHRY and CDR2 is SYGVKD. V was clipped by 0 bases and J by 3 bases, with 12 bases between them. The length of the CDR3 is 15 residues. For the CDR3, the DNA is TGTGCCATCAGTGAGTCGGACAGCCCGGGCTACGAGCAGTACTTC. Translated: CAISESDSPGYEQYF.

The chain is built from TRBV4-3 and TRBJ2-1, with TRBD2 matching over 7 bases. V shed 0 bases and J 4 bases; nucleotides not matched to a gene: 12. Germline V lookup: CDR1 LGHNA, CDR2 YSLEER. The length of the CDR3 is 18 residues. The CDR3 protein is CASSQDTGGWVRYNEQFF. CDR3 nucleotide sequence: TGCGCCAGCAGCCAAGATACGGGAGGATGGGTTCGGTACAATGAGCAGTTCTTC.

This rearrangement joins TRBV30 to TRBJ2-7; D gene unclear. This CDR3 is built from 14 residues. With 4 bases removed from V and 4 bases from J, the gap between germline ends came to 17 bases. Per the germline V gene, CDR1 is GTSNPN and CDR2 is SVGIG (reference sequence). The CDR3 reads CAWNRPEISYEQYF. CDR3 in DNA: TGTGCCTGGAACCGTCCCGAGATTTCGTACGAGCAGTACTTC.

This rearrangement joins TRBV6-6 to TRBJ1-2; D remains ambiguous. V gave up 7 bases and J gave up 2 bases, with 17 bases separating them. Germline CDR1 reads MNHNY; CDR2 reads SVGAGI (reference sequence). The CDR3 sequence is 15 residues long. DNA for the CDR3: TGTGCCAGCACCCCCACTTTGACGGGGAACTATGGCTACACCTTC. Translated, it gives CASTPTLTGNYGYTF.